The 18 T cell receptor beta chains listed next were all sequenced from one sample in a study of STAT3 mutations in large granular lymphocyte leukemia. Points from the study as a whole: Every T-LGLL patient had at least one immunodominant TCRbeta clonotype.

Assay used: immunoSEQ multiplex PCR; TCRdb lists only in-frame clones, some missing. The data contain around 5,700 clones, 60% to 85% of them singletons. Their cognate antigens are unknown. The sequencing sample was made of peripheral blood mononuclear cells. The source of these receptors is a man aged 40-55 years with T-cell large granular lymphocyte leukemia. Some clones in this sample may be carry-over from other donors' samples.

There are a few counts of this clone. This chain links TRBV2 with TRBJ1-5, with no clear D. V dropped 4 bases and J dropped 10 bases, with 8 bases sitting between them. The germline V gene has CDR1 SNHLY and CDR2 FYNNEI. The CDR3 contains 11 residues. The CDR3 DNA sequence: TGTGCCAGCAGTGTGTTGGGACCCCAGCATTTT. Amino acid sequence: CASSVLGPQHF.

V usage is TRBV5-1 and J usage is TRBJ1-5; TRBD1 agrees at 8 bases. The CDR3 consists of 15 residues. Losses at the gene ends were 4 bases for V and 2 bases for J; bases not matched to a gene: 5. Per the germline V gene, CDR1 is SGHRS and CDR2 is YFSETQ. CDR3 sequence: CASSESTGGNQPQHF. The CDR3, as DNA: TGCGCCAGCAGCGAATCGACAGGGGGCAATCAGCCCCAGCATTTT.

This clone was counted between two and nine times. The CDR3 is CASSAAGVRYEQYF. The CDR3 nucleotides read TGTGCCAGTAGTGCTGCGGGGGTCAGATACGAGCAGTACTTC. J is TRBJ2-7 and V is TRBV19; 7 bases line up with TRBD2. CDR1 LNHDA and CDR2 SQIVND come from the germline V gene (reference sequence). The CDR3 runs to 14 residues. Unmatched junction bases numbered 8, after V lost 5 bases and J lost 4 bases. The whole variable domain, remainder taken from reference TRBV19 and TRBJ2-7, is DGGITQSPKYLFRKEGQNVTLSCEQNLNHDAMYWYRQDPGQGLRLIYYSQIVNDFQKGDIAEGYSVSREKKESFPLTVTSAQKNPTAFYLCASSAAGVRYEQYFGPGTRLTVT.

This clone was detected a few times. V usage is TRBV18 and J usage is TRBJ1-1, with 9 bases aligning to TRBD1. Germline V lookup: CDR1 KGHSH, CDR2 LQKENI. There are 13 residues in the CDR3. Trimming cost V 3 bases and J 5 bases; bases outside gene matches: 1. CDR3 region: CASSPGQGTEAFF. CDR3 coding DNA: TGTGCCAGCTCACCCGGACAGGGGACTGAAGCTTTCTTT.

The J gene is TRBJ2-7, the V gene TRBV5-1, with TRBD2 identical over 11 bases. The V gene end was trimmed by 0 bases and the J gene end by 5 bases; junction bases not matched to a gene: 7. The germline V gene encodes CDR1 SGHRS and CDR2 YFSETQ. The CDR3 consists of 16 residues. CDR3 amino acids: CASSLVTSGSGNEQYF. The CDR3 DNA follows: TGCGCCAGCAGCTTGGTAACTAGCGGGAGTGGCAACGAGCAGTACTTC.

As DNA, the CDR3 is TGTGCCAGCAGTTTAAGCCTGACAGGACTAGCCTCCTACGAGCAGTACTTC. Its translation: CASSLSLTGLASYEQYF. The genes are TRBV28 and TRBJ2-7; 8 bases line up with TRBD2. This CDR3 is built from 17 residues. Germline-derived CDR1 and CDR2 are MDHEN and SYDVKM. V lost 2 bases to trimming and J lost 0 bases; unmatched junction nucleotides: 9.

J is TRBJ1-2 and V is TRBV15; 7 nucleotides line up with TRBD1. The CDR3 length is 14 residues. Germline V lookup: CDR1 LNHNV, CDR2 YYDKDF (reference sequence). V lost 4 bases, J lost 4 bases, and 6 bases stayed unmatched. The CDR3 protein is CATSTLDRTYGYTF. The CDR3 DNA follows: TGTGCCACCAGCACTCTGGACAGGACCTATGGCTACACCTTC.

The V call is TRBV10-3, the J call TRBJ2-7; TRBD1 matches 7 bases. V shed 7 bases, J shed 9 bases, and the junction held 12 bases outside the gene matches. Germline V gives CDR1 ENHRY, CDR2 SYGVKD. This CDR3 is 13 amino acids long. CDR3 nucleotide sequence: TGTGCCATCACTAAAGAGGGGGCCCGGGGGCAGTACTTC. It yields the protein CAITKEGARGQYF.

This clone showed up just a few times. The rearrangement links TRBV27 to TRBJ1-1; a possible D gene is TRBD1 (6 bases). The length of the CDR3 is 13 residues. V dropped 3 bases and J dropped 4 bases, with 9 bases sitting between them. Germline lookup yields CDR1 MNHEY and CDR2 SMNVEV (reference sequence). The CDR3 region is CASSFGQTTEAFF. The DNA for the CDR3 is TGTGCCAGCAGTTTCGGACAGACCACTGAAGCTTTCTTT.

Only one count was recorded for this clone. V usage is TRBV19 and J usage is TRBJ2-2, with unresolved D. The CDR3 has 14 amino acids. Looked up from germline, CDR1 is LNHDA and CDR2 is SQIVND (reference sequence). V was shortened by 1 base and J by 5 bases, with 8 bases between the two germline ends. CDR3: CASSIVTFTGELFF. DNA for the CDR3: TGTGCCAGTAGTATAGTGACTTTTACCGGGGAGCTGTTTTTT.

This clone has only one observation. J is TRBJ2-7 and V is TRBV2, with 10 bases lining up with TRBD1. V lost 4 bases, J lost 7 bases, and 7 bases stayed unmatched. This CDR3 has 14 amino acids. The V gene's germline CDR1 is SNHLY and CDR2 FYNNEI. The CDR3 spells CASSARQGAREQYF. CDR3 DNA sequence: TGTGCCAGCAGTGCAAGACAGGGGGCTAGGGAGCAGTACTTC.

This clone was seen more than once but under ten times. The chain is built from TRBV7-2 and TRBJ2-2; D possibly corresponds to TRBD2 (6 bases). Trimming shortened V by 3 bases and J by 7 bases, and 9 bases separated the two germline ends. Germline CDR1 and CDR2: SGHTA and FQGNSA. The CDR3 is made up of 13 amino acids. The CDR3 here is CASSLGGVGELFF. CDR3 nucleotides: TGTGCCAGCAGCTTGGGCGGGGTCGGGGAGCTGTTTTTT.

This CDR3 reads CASNADRGKTQYF. In DNA form, the CDR3 reads TGTGCCAGCAACGCCGACAGGGGCAAGACCCAGTACTTC. This sequence joins TRBV6-1 and TRBJ2-5; 8 bases are a match to TRBD1. The germline V gene encodes CDR1 MNHNS and CDR2 SASEGT. The junction had 7 bases not matched to a gene; V was cut back by 7 bases and J by 6 bases. The CDR3 consists of 13 residues.

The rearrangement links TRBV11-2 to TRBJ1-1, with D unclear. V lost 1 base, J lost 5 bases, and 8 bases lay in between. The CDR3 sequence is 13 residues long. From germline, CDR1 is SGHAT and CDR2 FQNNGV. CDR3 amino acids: CASSLVVRTEAFF. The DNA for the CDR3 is TGTGCCAGCAGCTTAGTCGTCCGTACTGAAGCTTTCTTT.

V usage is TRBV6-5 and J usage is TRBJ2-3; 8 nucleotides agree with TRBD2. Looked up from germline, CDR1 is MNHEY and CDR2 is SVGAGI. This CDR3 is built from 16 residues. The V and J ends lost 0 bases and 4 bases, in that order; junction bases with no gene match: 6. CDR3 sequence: CASSYSKRELSDTQYF. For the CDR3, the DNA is TGTGCCAGCAGTTACTCCAAGCGGGAGTTATCAGATACGCAGTATTTT.

Written as DNA, the CDR3 is TGTGCCAGCAGCTTAGAGGGGGGTTTTGAAGAGACCCAGTACTTC. Translation: CASSLEGGFEETQYF. This chain joins TRBV11-2 and TRBJ2-5; D possibly corresponds to TRBD2 (6 bases). The CDR3 covers 15 residues. V was pared by 0 bases and J by 3 bases, with 11 bases between. Germline values: CDR1 SGHAT, CDR2 FQNNGV.

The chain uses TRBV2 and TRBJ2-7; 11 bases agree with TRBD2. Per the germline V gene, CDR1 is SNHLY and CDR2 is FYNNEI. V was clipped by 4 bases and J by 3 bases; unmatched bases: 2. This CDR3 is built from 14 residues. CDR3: CASSGLAGFYEQYF. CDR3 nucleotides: TGTGCCAGCAGTGGACTAGCGGGATTCTACGAGCAGTACTTC.

DNA for the CDR3: TGTGCCAGCAGCTTAGATAGCCGGTCCGATGAGCAGTTCTTC. Its translation is CASSLDSRSDEQFF. The chain links TRBV11-2 to TRBJ2-1; D is unresolved. Looked up from germline, CDR1 is SGHAT and CDR2 is FQNNGV. Trimming cost V 0 bases and J 8 bases, with 11 bases left between them. CDR3 size: 14 residues.